Listed here is a single TCR beta chain. The data are from a study of tumor and adjacent non-tumor tissue in lung cancer. Turning to the study itself: The patients, 10 to 11 men and 5 or 6 women, were about 30 to 85 with stage I to III disease.

No cell sorting was done before RNA was extracted from the tissue. This non-tumor lung sample came from over 3 cm beyond the tumor edge. This CDR3 comprises 15 residues. Trimming removed 5 bases from V and 2 bases from J, with 16 bases in between. CDR1 and CDR2 from the germline V gene are SGHVS and FQNEAQ. Three rounds of nested PCR, following a modified ARM-PCR protocol, produced the TCRbeta library. TCRdb re-called the multiplex PCR reads with MiXCR, one entry per CDR3 protein. The sample carries 60,000 to 100,000 distinct CDR3 sequences, over 65% recorded once. Sequencing was carried out using distant non-tumor lung tissue. The receptor was isolated from a man between 65 and 85 years old with non-small cell lung cancer. The rearrangement joins TRBV7-8 to TRBJ2-7, with a weak D call TRBD2 (7 bases). The CDR3 spells CASSTLMGGPYEQYF. CDR3 sequence (DNA): TGTGCCAGCAGCACTCTTATGGGGGGGCCCTACGAGCAGTACTTC.